This section outlines one T cell receptor beta chain sequence together with its context. The CDR3 spans 16 residues. V was pared by 7 bases and J by 3 bases, with 12 bases of the junction left unmatched. In germline, CDR1 is MDHEN, CDR2 SYDVKM. Recovered status applied to Cohort 3 donors who had two consecutive negative PCRs. It also applied to those with clearance or with symptom resolution. Sequenced by immunoSEQ multiplex PCR; TCRdb stores in-frame clones only, minus some. The data contain 250,000 to 350,000 clones, 88% of them seen just once; the ten biggest clones take up 3%. The data were obtained in a study of blood T cell repertoires in COVID-19.

The V and J genes are TRBV28 and TRBJ2-7; 10 bases are shared with TRBD2. The source of this sequence is a woman aged 45-59 years who had recovered from COVID-19. The sample comprised PBMCs or T cells enriched from blood (not recorded which). The CDR3 DNA follows: TGTGCCAGCAAGGGCGGGCTAGCGGGAGACTTCTACGAGCAGTACTTC. It yields the protein CASKGGLAGDFYEQYF.